The 2 T cell receptor beta chains below come from one sample, sequenced in a study of T cells in Graves' hyperthyroidism and ophthalmopathy (dated by TCRdb to the late 2010s). Libraries were made using multiplex PCR. Sequencer: Illumina HiSeq 2000. Amplification of TCR beta CDR3 regions was carried out from RNA transcripts. A first-round RT-PCR of the TCR CDR3 used the HTBI primer set with the Qiagen OneStep RT-PCR kit. TCRdb took the public reads, trimmed them with fastp at Q25, ran MiXCR for clone calling and kept in-frame beta chains. Here each entry gathers all rows of one CDR3 protein and keeps the most common genes and DNA. Across this sample there are about 520,000 distinct CDR3 sequences, with roughly a quarter seen only once. Of the sample, 10% to 12% is held by the ten largest clones. Sequencing input: blood. These receptors were taken from a woman in her 30s with Graves' ophthalmopathy.

The chain carries TRBV12-3 or TRBV12-4 and TRBJ2-7; D possibly corresponds to TRBD2 (6 bases). V was shortened by 5 bases and J by 6 bases, with 11 bases between the two germline ends. CDR3 size: 12 residues. The CDR3 coding sequence is TGTGCCAGCAGTGCGGGGAGCTTCGAGCAGTACTTC. Translated, it gives CASSAGSFEQYF.

Many counts were recorded for this clonotype. The V gene is TRBV19, the J gene TRBJ1-2; no firm D call. Per the germline V gene, CDR1 is LNHDA and CDR2 is SQIVND (reference sequence). V was clipped by 2 bases and J by 3 bases, with 13 bases between them. This CDR3 is 15 amino acids long. The CDR3 coding sequence is TGTGCCAGTAGTATACGTCGGGAGATATACTATGGCTACACCTTC. Protein product: CASSIRREIYYGYTF. Together with reference TRBV19 and TRBJ1-2, the CDR3 gives the full variable domain: DGGITQSPKYLFRKEGQNVTLSCEQNLNHDAMYWYRQDPGQGLRLIYYSQIVNDFQKGDIAEGYSVSREKKESFPLTVTSAQKNPTAFYLCASSIRREIYYGYTFGSGTRLTVV.